This is a list of T cell receptor beta chains from one sample in a study of blood T cells in healthy people across ages. TCRdb passed the 5' RACE reads through MiXCR, listing each CDR3 protein once. The sample lists about 680,000 distinct CDR3 sequences; around 45% were seen once. The sequenced material came from blood. These receptors were taken from an older woman in good health. Each CDR3 is given with its conserved first and last residue. D genes are given only for firm matches. Expanded clones get a size class; other rows say once, few or many, or leave the size out.

TRBV20-1	.	.	TRBJ1-4	TGCAGTGCTAGAGATCGAGCAAGCACAGGGTGGAGTAATGAAAAACTGTTTTTT	CSARDRASTGWSNEKLFF
TRBV18	TRBD1	few	TRBJ1-6	TGTGCCAGCTCATCGACAGGGGGCAATTCACCCCTCCACTTT	CASSSTGGNSPLHF
TRBV5-1	TRBD2	.	TRBJ2-7	TGCGCCAGCAGCTTGGGTACTAGCGGGACCCCCTCTCTCAACGAGCAGTACTTC	CASSLGTSGTPSLNEQYF
TRBV5-1	TRBD2	.	TRBJ2-7	TGCGCCAGCAGCTTGACAGCGGGAGTTAGGGAGCAGTACTTC	CASSLTAGVREQYF
TRBV20-1	.	.	TRBJ2-5	TGCAGTGCGCCGGACCAAGAGACCCAGTACTTC	CSAPDQETQYF
TRBV7-3	.	few	TRBJ2-3	TGTGCCAGCAGCTTAATTGCCGGCTTACCGAGCACAGATACGCAGTATTTT	CASSLIAGLPSTDTQYF
TRBV12-3/TRBV12-4	TRBD2	.	TRBJ2-1	TGTGCCAGCAGTTTACAGGGCAGCGGGAAGTACAATGAGCAGTTCTTC	CASSLQGSGKYNEQFF
TRBV29-1	.	.	TRBJ2-7	TGCAGCGGCCAGGGAAGCGCCTACGAGCAGTACTTC	CSGQGSAYEQYF
TRBV20-1	TRBD1	.	TRBJ2-3	TGCAGTGCTAGACGGCGACGGGACAGGGGTTTAGATACGCAGTATTTT	CSARRRRDRGLDTQYF
TRBV20-1	.	.	TRBJ2-6	TGCAGTGCTAGAGATCGGGAATCTGGGGCCAACGTCCTGACTTTC	CSARDRESGANVLTF
TRBV29-1	.	.	TRBJ1-1	TGCAGCGTTAATTTAATGATGAACACTGAAGCTTTCTTT	CSVNLMMNTEAFF
TRBV27	.	.	TRBJ2-5	TGTGCCAGCAGGAAACAATGGGGAGAGACCCAGTACTTC	CASRKQWGETQYF
TRBV5-1	TRBD2	few	TRBJ2-5	TGCGCCAGCAGCTTGTTTAGCGGGAGCTGGGAGCAGTACTTC	CASSLFSGSWEQYF
TRBV18	.	.	TRBJ2-7	TGTGCCAGCTCACCACGGCCAGGAACCGGCTACGGGCAGTACTTC	CASSPRPGTGYGQYF
TRBV7-2	.	few	TRBJ1-5	TGTGCCAGCAGCTTAGCTCCGATAGGTCAGCCCCAGCATTTT	CASSLAPIGQPQHF
TRBV4-3	TRBD2	.	TRBJ2-7	TGCGCCAGCAGCCAAGTCGTCAGCGGGGGCTACGAGCAGTACTTC	CASSQVVSGGYEQYF
TRBV6-2/TRBV6-3	TRBD2	.	TRBJ2-3	TGTGCCAGCCAGCGGGAGGTGGTCGCAGATACGCAGTATTTT	CASQREVVADTQYF
TRBV20-1	.	.	TRBJ1-2	TGCAGTGCCCCCGGCGGGACGAAGCATGGCTACACCTTC	CSAPGGTKHGYTF
TRBV7-3	.	.	TRBJ1-1	TGCCCTCTCAATCCTTCCAACACTGAAGCTTTCTTT	CPLNPSNTEAFF
TRBV7-2	TRBD1	.	TRBJ2-6	TGTGCCAGCAGCTTTCGAGGGGGCGCCGGGACTGGGGCCAACGTCCTGACTTTC	CASSFRGGAGTGANVLTF
TRBV28	.	.	TRBJ1-4	TGTGCCAGCAGTTTCCTAGGGGAAACTAATGAAAAACTGTTTTTT	CASSFLGETNEKLFF
TRBV20-1	.	.	TRBJ1-4	TGCAGTGCCAGAGCGACGCTTGGCGAAAAACTGTTTTTT	CSARATLGEKLFF
TRBV28	.	.	TRBJ1-1	TGTGCCAGCAGCCCCCCTTGGGCCTCCATGGCTTTCTTT	CASSPPWASMAFF
TRBV4-1	TRBD2	.	TRBJ2-7	TGCGCCAGCAGCCCGTGGACTAGCGGGCCCTACGAGCAGTACTTC	CASSPWTSGPYEQYF
TRBV2	TRBD1	few	TRBJ2-7	TGTGCCAGCAGTGGGACAGGTGCTACCTACGAGCAGTACTTC	CASSGTGATYEQYF
TRBV5-1	TRBD2	many	TRBJ2-1	TGTGCCAGCTCCCTGGGACTAGCAGATTACAATGAGCAGTTCTTC	CASSLGLADYNEQFF
TRBV6-6	.	few	TRBJ2-5	TGTGCCAGCAGTACCCCACGGGCCCAAGAGACCCAGTACTTC	CASSTPRAQETQYF
TRBV27	TRBD2	.	TRBJ2-7	TGTGCCAGCAGTTTCCTTAGCGGGAGACTCTACGAGCAGTACTTC	CASSFLSGRLYEQYF
TRBV7-2	.	.	TRBJ1-2	TGTGCCAGCAGCTTCGCAGGAATGGGTGGCTACACCTTC	CASSFAGMGGYTF
TRBV10-3	.	.	TRBJ2-7	TGTGCCATCAGTGAGGGGGGCAACAGCTACGAGCAGTACTTC	CAISEGGNSYEQYF
TRBV18	.	.	TRBJ1-1	TGTGCCAGCTCGCCACAGAGAGAGAACACTGAAGCTTTCTTT	CASSPQRENTEAFF
TRBV18	.	.	TRBJ2-7	TGTGCCAGCTCACCTGACCGAACAAAAGACGAGCAGTACTTC	CASSPDRTKDEQYF
TRBV4-3	.	.	TRBJ2-6	TGCGCCAGCAGCCAAGATCTCGTGGGAGTGGGGGCCAACGTCCTGACTTTC	CASSQDLVGVGANVLTF
TRBV6-5	.	few	TRBJ2-3	TGTGCCAGCAGTAGCCCTAGGCGGTCTGGAGATACGCAGTATTTT	CASSSPRRSGDTQYF
TRBV21-1	.	.	TRBJ2-1	TGTGCCAGCAGCACAAGGGACAGGCCCTACCGCTCCTGCAATGAGCAGTTCTTC	CASSTRDRPYRSCNEQFF
TRBV18	TRBD2	.	TRBJ2-3	TGTGCCAGCTCAGTGACCGGGACTAGCGGCACAGATACGCAGTATTTT	CASSVTGTSGTDTQYF
TRBV7-2	.	few	TRBJ2-1	TGTGCCAGCAGCTTAGGTGGGCTCTACAATGAGCAGTTCTTC	CASSLGGLYNEQFF
TRBV3-1	.	few	TRBJ1-1	TGTGCCAGCAGCCACAGGCAGGTGGAGGGTGAAGCTTTCTTT	CASSHRQVEGEAFF
TRBV9	.	many	TRBJ2-5	TGTGCCAGCAGCGTAGGATCAGCAGAGACCCAGTACTTC	CASSVGSAETQYF
TRBV12-3/TRBV12-4	TRBD1	few	TRBJ2-7	TGTGCCAGCAGCCGCCCCCGGGACAGGGATTCCTACGAGCAGTACTTC	CASSRPRDRDSYEQYF
TRBV7-2	TRBD1	.	TRBJ1-2	TGTGCCAGCAGCGGCCAGGGACAGTTCGATGGCTACACCTTC	CASSGQGQFDGYTF
TRBV20-1	TRBD2	.	TRBJ2-7	TGCAGTGCTCCCACCCAATCAGGGACTAGCGGGAGTAGGTACTACGAGCAGTACTTC	CSAPTQSGTSGSRYYEQYF
TRBV9	.	few	TRBJ2-7	TGTGCCAGCAGCGTAGGAGGGGACACCATCTACGAGCAGTACTTC	CASSVGGDTIYEQYF
TRBV6-5	TRBD1	.	TRBJ1-2	TGTGCCAGCAGTTACTACAGGGGCAACTATGGCTACACCTTC	CASSYYRGNYGYTF
TRBV29-1	.	few	TRBJ1-6	TGCAGCGTTGGGTTAGGCGGTGATTCACCCCTCCACTTT	CSVGLGGDSPLHF
TRBV4-2	TRBD1	once	TRBJ2-7	TGTGCCAGCAACCAATCTCTTCAGGGGGCCTACGAGCAGTACTTC	CASNQSLQGAYEQYF
TRBV28	.	.	TRBJ1-2	TGTGCCAGCTTTCACACCGTTAACTATGGCTACACCTTC	CASFHTVNYGYTF
TRBV5-5	.	.	TRBJ2-7	TGTGCCAGCAGCCCGGACTTGTCAGTTTACAATGAGCAGTACTTC	CASSPDLSVYNEQYF